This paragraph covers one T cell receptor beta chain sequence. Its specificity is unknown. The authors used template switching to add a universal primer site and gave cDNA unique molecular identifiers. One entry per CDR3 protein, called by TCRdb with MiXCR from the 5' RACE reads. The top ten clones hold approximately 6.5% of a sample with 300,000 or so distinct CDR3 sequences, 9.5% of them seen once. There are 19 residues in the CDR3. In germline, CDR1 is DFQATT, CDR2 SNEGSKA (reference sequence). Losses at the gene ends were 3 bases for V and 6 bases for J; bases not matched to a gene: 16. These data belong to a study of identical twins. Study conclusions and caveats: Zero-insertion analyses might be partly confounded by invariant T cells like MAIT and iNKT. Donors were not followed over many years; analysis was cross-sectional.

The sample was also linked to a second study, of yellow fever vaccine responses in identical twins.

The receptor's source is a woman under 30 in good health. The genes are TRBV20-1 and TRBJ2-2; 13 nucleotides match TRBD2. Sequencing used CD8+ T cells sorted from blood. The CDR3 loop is CSARDQHRTSGSRAGELFF. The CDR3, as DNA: TGCAGTGCTAGGGATCAACACCGGACTAGCGGGAGTAGGGCCGGGGAGCTGTTTTTT.